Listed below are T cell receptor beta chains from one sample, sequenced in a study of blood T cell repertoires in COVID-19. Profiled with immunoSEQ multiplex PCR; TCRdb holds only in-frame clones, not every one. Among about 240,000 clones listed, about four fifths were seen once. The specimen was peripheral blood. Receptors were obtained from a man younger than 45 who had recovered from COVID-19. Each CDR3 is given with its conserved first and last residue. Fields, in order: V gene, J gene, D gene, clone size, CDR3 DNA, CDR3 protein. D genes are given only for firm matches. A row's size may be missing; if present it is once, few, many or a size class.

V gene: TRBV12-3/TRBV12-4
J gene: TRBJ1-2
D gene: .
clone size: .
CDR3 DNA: TGTGCCAGCAGTTTAATAAGCAGGGATGGCTACACCTTC
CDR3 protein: CASSLISRDGYTF

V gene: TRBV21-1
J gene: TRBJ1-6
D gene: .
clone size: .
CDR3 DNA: TGTGCCAGCAGCAAAACCCCCGCAGGTTGGGTTCGAAAAGGATCACCCCTCCACTTT
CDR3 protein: CASSKTPAGWVRKGSPLHF

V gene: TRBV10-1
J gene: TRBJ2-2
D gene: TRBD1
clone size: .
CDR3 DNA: TGCGCCAGCATAAGAACCGGGACAGGGGAACACCGGGAGCTGTTTTTT
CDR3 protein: CASIRTGTGEHRELFF

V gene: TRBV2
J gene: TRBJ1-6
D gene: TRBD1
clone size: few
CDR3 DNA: TGTGCCAGCACGGGACAGGAGAATTCACCCCTCCACTTT
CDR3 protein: CASTGQENSPLHF

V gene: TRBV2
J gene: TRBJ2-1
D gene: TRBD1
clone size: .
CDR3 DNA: TGTGCCAGCAGCACTGACAGGGACAATGAGCAGTTCTTC
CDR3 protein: CASSTDRDNEQFF

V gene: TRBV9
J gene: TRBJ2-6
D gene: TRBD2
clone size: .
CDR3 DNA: TGTGCCAGCCGAACTAGCGGGGGCTCTGGGGCCAACGTCCTGACTTTC
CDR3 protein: CASRTSGGSGANVLTF

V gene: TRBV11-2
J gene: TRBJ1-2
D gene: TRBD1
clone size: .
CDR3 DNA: TGTGCCAGCAGCACTCCGGGACAGGGTGGCCCTTCGGCTTTC
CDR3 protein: CASSTPGQGGPSAF

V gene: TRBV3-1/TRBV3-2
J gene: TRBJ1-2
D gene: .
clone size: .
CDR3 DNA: TGTGCCAGCAGCCGCGAGTTGAACTATGGCTACACCTTC
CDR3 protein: CASSRELNYGYTF

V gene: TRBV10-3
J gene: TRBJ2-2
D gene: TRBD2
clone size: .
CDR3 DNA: TGTGCCATCAGTGGGACTAGCGGGATGAACACCGGGGAGCTGTTTTTT
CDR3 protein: CAISGTSGMNTGELFF

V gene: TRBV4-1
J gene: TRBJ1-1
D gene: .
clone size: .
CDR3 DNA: TGCGCCAGCAGCCAATTCGGACAGAAGACTTTTAAAGCTTTCTTT
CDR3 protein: CASSQFGQKTFKAFF

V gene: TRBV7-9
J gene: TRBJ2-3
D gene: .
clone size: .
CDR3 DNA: TGTGCCAGCAGCCCAAGCACAGATACGCAGTATTTT
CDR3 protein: CASSPSTDTQYF

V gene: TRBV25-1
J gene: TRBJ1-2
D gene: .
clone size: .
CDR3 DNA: TGTGCCAGCAGTGAAGGTACAGGGCCCTATGGCTACACCTTC
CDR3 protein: CASSEGTGPYGYTF

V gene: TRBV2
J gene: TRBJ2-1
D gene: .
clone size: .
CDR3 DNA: .
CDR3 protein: CASILGLRSFF

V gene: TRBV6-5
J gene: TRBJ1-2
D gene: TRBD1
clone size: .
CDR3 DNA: TGTGCCAGCAGTTTTCAGACAGGGTCAGGAGATGGCTACACCTTC
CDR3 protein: CASSFQTGSGDGYTF

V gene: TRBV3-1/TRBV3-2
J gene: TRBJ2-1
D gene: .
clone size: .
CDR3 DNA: TGTGCCAGCAGCCATCGACAGGCTGAGGACTACAATGAGCAGTTCTTC
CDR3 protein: CASSHRQAEDYNEQFF

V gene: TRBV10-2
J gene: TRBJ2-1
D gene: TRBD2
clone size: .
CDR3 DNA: TGCGCCAGTGCTAGCGGGGGGGCCTCTGAGCAGTTCTTC
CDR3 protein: CASASGGASEQFF

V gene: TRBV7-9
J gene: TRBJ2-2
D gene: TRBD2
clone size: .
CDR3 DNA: TGTGCCAGCAGCCCCAGGGAGGGCGGGGAGCTGTTTTTT
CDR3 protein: CASSPREGGELFF

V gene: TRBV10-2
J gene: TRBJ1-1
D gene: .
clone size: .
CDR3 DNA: TGCGCCAGCATGGATGACAGTAACACTGAAGCTTTCTTT
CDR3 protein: CASMDDSNTEAFF

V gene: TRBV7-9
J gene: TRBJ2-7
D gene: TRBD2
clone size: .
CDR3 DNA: TGTGCCAGCAGCCTCGGAGCGGGGAACGAGCAGTACTTC
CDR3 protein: CASSLGAGNEQYF

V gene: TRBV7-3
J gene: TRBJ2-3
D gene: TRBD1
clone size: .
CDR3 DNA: TGTGCCAGCAGCTCAGGACAGGGCCTACGCGGGGATACGCAGTATTTT
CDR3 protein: CASSSGQGLRGDTQYF

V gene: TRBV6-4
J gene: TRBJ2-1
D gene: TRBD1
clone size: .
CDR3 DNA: TGTGCCAGCAGTTCCGGGACAGTCTCCTACAATGAGCAGTTCTTC
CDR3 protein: CASSSGTVSYNEQFF

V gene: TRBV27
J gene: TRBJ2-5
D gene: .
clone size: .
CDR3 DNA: TGTGCCAGCAGTTTATCGATCGGCGGTCGCGGAGAGACCCAGTACTTC
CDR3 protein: CASSLSIGGRGETQYF

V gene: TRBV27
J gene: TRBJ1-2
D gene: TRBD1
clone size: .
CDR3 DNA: TGTGCCAGCACGAGGACAGGGCGCCCCTATGGCTACACCTTC
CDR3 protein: CASTRTGRPYGYTF

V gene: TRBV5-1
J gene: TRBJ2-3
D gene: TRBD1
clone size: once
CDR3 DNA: TGCGCCAGCAGCCTCCGGGACAGGGGGTTGGATACGCAGTATTTT
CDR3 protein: CASSLRDRGLDTQYF

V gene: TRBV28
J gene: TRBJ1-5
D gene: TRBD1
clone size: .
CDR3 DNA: TGTGCCAGCAGCCGCGGACAGGGAGAAAGTGATCAGCCCCAGCATTTT
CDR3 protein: CASSRGQGESDQPQHF

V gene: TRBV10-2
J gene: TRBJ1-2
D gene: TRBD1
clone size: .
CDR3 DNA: TGCGCCAGCAGTGACAACAGGGGAGCGGACTTTGGCTACACCTTC
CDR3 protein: CASSDNRGADFGYTF

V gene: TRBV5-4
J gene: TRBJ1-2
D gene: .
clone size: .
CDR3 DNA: TGTGCCAGCAGCTTGGGACAAGCAGGAACCTATGGCTACACCTTC
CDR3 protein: CASSLGQAGTYGYTF

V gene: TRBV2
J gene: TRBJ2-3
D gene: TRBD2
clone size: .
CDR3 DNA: TGTGCCAGCTACCTCCGCGGGGGAGTAGGAGATACGCAGTATTTT
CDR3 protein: CASYLRGGVGDTQYF

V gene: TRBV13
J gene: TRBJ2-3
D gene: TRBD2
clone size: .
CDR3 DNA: TGTGCCAGCAGTTTCGGGGGACTAGCGGGGACAGATACGCAGTATTTT
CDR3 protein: CASSFGGLAGTDTQYF

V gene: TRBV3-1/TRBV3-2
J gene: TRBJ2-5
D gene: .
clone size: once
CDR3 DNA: TGTGCCAGCTGGTCGCGTCGGGGAGAGACCCAGTACTTC
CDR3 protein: CASWSRRGETQYF

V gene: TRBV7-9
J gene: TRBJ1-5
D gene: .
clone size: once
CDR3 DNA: TGTGCCAGCAGCTTAGATTGGGGCCAGCCCCAGCATTTT
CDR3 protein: CASSLDWGQPQHF

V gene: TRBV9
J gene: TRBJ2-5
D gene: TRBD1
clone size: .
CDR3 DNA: TGTGCCAGCAGCGTGGGACAGTACCAAGAGACCCAGTACTTC
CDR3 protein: CASSVGQYQETQYF

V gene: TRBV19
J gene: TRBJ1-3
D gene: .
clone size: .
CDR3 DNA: TGTGCCAGTAGTGGGGCCCACAGCCCTGGAAACACCATATATTTT
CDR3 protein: CASSGAHSPGNTIYF

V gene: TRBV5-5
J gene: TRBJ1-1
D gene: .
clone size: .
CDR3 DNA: TGTGCCAGCAGCTTTAACCCCTCGGGGGGGCCAACTTTCTTT
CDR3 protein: CASSFNPSGGPTFF

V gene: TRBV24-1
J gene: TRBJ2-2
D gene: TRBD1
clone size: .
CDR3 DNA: TGTGCCACCAGTGATATCTGGACAGGGCCGGGCGGGGAGCTGTTTTTT
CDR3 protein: CATSDIWTGPGGELFF

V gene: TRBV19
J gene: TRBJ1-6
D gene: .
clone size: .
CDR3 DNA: TGTGCCAGTACTGCGGGACGGGAGTATAATTCACCCCTCCACTTT
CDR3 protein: CASTAGREYNSPLHF

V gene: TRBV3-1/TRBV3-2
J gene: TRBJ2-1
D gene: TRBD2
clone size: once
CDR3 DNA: TGTGCCAGCAGCCCCCCGGGACTAGCCGGTGAGCAGTTCTTC
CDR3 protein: CASSPPGLAGEQFF

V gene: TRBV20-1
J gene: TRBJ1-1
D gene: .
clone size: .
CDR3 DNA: TGCAGTGCTAGTGGGTTGGACAGTTGGGGAACTGAAGCTTTCTTT
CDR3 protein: CSASGLDSWGTEAFF

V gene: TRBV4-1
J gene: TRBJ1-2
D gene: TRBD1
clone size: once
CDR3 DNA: TGCGCCAGCAGCCACGGGCGGACAGGGGATCGTAACTATGGCTACACCTTC
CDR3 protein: CASSHGRTGDRNYGYTF

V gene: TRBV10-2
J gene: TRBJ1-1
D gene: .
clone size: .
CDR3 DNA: TGCGCCAGCCAGAATTACAGGGACACTGAAGCTTTCTTT
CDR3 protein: CASQNYRDTEAFF

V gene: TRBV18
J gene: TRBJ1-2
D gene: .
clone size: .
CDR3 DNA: TGTGCCAGCTCATTTCCGACAGAGAACTATGGCTACACCTTC
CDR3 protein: CASSFPTENYGYTF

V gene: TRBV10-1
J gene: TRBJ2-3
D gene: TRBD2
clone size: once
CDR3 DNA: TGCGCCAGCAGCATGGGACTAGCGGGTAGGACAGATACGCAGTATTTT
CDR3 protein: CASSMGLAGRTDTQYF

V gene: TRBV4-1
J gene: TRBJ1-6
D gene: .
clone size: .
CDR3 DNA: TGCGCCAGCAGCCCGGGGGGGGGCTCCTATAATTCACCCCTCCACTTT
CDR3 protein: CASSPGGGSYNSPLHF

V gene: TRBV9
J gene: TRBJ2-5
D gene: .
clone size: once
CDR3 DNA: TGTGCCAGCGGGGAGGAGACCCAGTACTTC
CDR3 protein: CASGEETQYF

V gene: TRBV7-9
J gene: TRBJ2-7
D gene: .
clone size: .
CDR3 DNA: TGTGCCAGCAGCTTCGTCGGGGAGTACGAGCAGTACTTC
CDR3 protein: CASSFVGEYEQYF

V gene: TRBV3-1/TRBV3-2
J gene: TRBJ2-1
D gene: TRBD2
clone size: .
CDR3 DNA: TGTGCCAGCAGCCAAGGGTTACTAGCGGGGGCTTACAATGAGCAGTTCTTC
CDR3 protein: CASSQGLLAGAYNEQFF

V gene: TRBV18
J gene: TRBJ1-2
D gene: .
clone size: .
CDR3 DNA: TGTGCCAGCTCACCAGGGGGACAAGTATATGGCTACACCTTC
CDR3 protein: CASSPGGQVYGYTF

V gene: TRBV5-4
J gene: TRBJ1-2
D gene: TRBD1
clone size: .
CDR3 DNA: TGTGCCAGCAGCTTACCGGGACAGGGATATGGCTACACCTTC
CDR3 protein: CASSLPGQGYGYTF

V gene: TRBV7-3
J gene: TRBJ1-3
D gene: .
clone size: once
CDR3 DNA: TGTGCCAGCAGCGTTGGACAGGGAAACACCATATATTTT
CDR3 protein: CASSVGQGNTIYF

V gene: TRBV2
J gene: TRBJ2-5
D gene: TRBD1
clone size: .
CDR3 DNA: TGTGCCAGCAGTGGGGGGACAGGCGACTATCAAGAGACCCAGTACTTC
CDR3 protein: CASSGGTGDYQETQYF

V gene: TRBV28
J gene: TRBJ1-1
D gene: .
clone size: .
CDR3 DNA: TGTGCCAGCAGTCCCCCGGGGGGGAGGAACACTGAAGCTTTCTTT
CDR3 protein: CASSPPGGRNTEAFF

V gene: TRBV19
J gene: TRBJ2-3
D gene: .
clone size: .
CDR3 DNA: TGTGCCAGTAGTGACGGCTGGACTAACACAGATACGCAGTATTTT
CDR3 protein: CASSDGWTNTDTQYF

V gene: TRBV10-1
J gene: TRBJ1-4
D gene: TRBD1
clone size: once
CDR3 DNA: TGCGCCAGCAGCGCGGGACAGACTCCTGAAAAACTGTTTTTT
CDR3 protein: CASSAGQTPEKLFF